Sequencing of this TCR beta chain was carried out in a study of beta chain features in type 1 diabetes. In this sample, this clone turned up a few times. The whole isolated RNA underwent reverse transcription, so sequencing captured expressed TCRB transcripts. The data were produced by immunoSEQ multiplex PCR, yet TCRdb's version contains in-frame clones alone and is incomplete. The sample lists around 310,000 clones; 9.5% to 11% were seen once. Input material: naive CD4+ T cells from blood. This TCR was sampled from a woman in her thirties in good health.

The CDR3 reads CASSLIHSAGELFF. The CDR3 DNA is TGTGCCAGCAGCTTAATCCATAGTGCCGGGGAGCTGTTTTTT. This rearrangement joins TRBV7-3 to TRBJ2-2; D unclear. The CDR3 length is 14 residues. Trimming removed 1 base at V and 6 bases at J, with 9 bases between. Germline V gives CDR1 SGHTA, CDR2 FQGTGA. The whole variable domain, filled in from reference TRBV7-3 and TRBJ2-2, reads GAGVSQTPSNKVTEKGKYVELRCDPISGHTALYWYRQSLGQGPEFLIYFQGTGAADDSGLPNDRFFAVRPEGSVSTLKIQRTERGDSAVYLCASSLIHSAGELFFGEGSRLTVL.